The entry below describes one TCR beta chain. No antigen is known for it. These data belong to a study of T cells in Graves' hyperthyroidism and ophthalmopathy. CDR3 length: 17 amino acids. Germline V CDR1 and CDR2: SGHRS, YFSETQ. V gave up 5 bases and J gave up 3 bases; unmatched junction bases: 12. The source material, RNA transcripts, was used to amplify TCR beta CDR3 regions. HTBI primers were used for first-round RT-PCR of the TCR CDR3. From the multiplex PCR reads, TCRdb called clonotypes with MiXCR, one entry per CDR3 protein. The sample lists 500,000 to 650,000 distinct CDR3 sequences; nearly 20% were seen once. Study results and caveats: Onset of ophthalmopathy came a median approximately 6.5 months after the model predicted it.

This receptor was obtained from a man aged 35-49 years with Graves' ophthalmopathy. This chain connects TRBV5-1 to TRBJ2-3; 10 bases fit TRBD2. Sample: blood. The CDR3 here is CASRPGSGGATTDTQYF. The CDR3, as DNA: TGCGCCAGCAGACCGGGGAGCGGGGGGGCCACGACAGATACGCAGTATTTT.